This T cell receptor (beta chain) was sequenced during a study of spatial heterogeneity in lung cancer. Whole-study context: The average count in raw reads for each unique TCR and UMI combination exceeded 9.5 appearances. Overall study findings and caveats: For expanded intratumoral alpha and beta TCRs, counts tracked tumor mutation counts. Coverage of tumor T cells was estimated at about 7% for alpha chains and under 15% for beta chains.

The V gene's germline CDR1 is KGHSH and CDR2 LQKENI. The CDR3 is made up of 13 amino acids. The germline V and J ends were trimmed by 6 bases and 5 bases, with 13 bases remaining between them. This clonotype was recorded many times. No antigen is known for it. As for time point: sample taken at primary tumor resection. The donors, 70 to 80 patients with untreated early-stage non-small cell lung cancer, provided the samples. Individually, TCR cDNA molecules were each labelled with a unique molecular identifier. TCRdb re-called the 5' RACE reads with MiXCR, one entry per CDR3 protein. The data hold several thousand distinct CDR3 sequences, with 13% observed a single time.

This chain joins TRBV18 and TRBJ1-2; the D gene is possibly TRBD1 (5 bases). Sequenced here: lung tumor tissue, sampled at surgery. The sequence was collected from a female donor with early-stage non-small cell lung cancer. The CDR3 spells CASSLRETYGYTF. DNA of the CDR3: TGTGCCAGCTCCCTCAGGGAAACATATGGCTACACCTTC.